The 10 T cell receptor beta chains below all came from one sample that was sequenced in a study of shared clonotypes between healthy human individuals. Here immunoSEQ multiplex PCR was the method, and the copy in TCRdb shows in-frame clones only, minus some. The repertoire has around 2.3 million clones, more than 90% of them found once; the top ten carry roughly 0.13%. What was sequenced was naive CD4+ T cells sorted from blood. Specified subset: CD45RA+ positively selected. These receptors were obtained from a man younger than 35 in good health.

The gene calls are TRBV5-6 and TRBJ1-6, with TRBD1 matching 11 bases. Germline V lookup: CDR1 SGHDT, CDR2 YYEEEE. Unmatched junction bases numbered 3, after V lost 5 bases and J lost 2 bases. This CDR3 contains 16 residues. CDR3 region: CASRRGQGAYNSPLHF. The CDR3 DNA reads TGTGCCAGCAGAAGGGGACAGGGGGCCTATAATTCACCCCTCCACTTT.

About this clone itself: Other DNA sequences in this specimen translate into the identical CDR3. The chain carries TRBV5-1 and TRBJ1-1; D is unclear. Trimming cost V 0 bases and J 1 base, with 4 bases left between them. The CDR3 consists of 13 residues. The germline V gene encodes CDR1 SGHRS and CDR2 YFSETQ. The CDR3 sequence: CASSLAQNTEAFF. The CDR3 DNA reads as TGCGCCAGCAGCTTGGCACAGAACACTGAAGCTTTCTTT.

The V call is TRBV7-9, the J call TRBJ2-5; 7 bases are a match to TRBD2. This CDR3 contains 15 residues. Germline V gives CDR1 SEHNR, CDR2 FQNEAQ (reference sequence). The J segment lost 1 base and the V segment lost 0 bases, leaving 2 bases of the junction unmatched. CDR3 coding DNA: TGTGCCAGCAGCTTAGCGTGGACTAGCCAAGAGACCCAGTACTTC. This translates into CASSLAWTSQETQYF.

CDR3 in amino acids: CASSPFSQAVGGYTF. The CDR3 region has the DNA TGTGCCAGCAGCCCCTTTTCGCAGGCCGTAGGGGGCTACACCTTC. The chain couples TRBV5-5 to TRBJ1-2; D is ambiguous. Looked up from germline, CDR1 is SGHKS and CDR2 is YYEKEE (reference sequence). This CDR3 contains 15 residues. Trimming removed 4 bases from V and 8 bases from J, with 21 bases in between.

This sequence joins TRBV25-1 and TRBJ2-3; D might be TRBD1 or TRBD2, each matching 6 bases. V lost 3 bases and J lost 2, with 15 bases in between. The CDR3 totals 16 residues. From germline, CDR1 is MGHDK and CDR2 SYGVNS. The CDR3 region is CASSEGGRGYTDTQYF. Written as DNA, the CDR3 is TGTGCCAGCAGTGAGGGGGGCCGGGGTTACACAGATACGCAGTATTTT.

V is TRBV2 and J is TRBJ1-4; D remains ambiguous. Germline V lookup: CDR1 SNHLY, CDR2 FYNNEI. Trimming removed 3 bases at V and 0 bases at J, with 11 bases between. This CDR3 spans 16 amino acids. As DNA, the CDR3 is TGTGCCAGCAGTGAGCGCAGACGTGCAACTAATGAAAAACTGTTTTTT. Protein product: CASSERRRATNEKLFF.

The chain combines TRBV5-4 with TRBJ2-5; D is ambiguous. Per the germline V gene, CDR1 is SGHNT and CDR2 is YYREEE (reference sequence). This CDR3 is built from 13 residues. Trimming shortened V by 0 bases and J by 3 bases, and 6 bases separated the two germline ends. The CDR3 is CASSLAQKETQYF. The DNA of the CDR3 is TGTGCCAGCAGCTTGGCTCAGAAAGAGACCCAGTACTTC.

Comments on this clone: The same CDR3 also results from other DNA sequences found in this sample. The chain employs TRBV27 and TRBJ1-3; unclear D gene. The length of the CDR3 is 13 residues. Germline V gene data show CDR1 as MNHEY and CDR2 as SMNVEV (reference sequence). V was shortened by 2 bases and J by 0 bases, with 2 bases between the two germline ends. CDR3 protein: CASSLNSGNTIYF. CDR3 bases: TGTGCCAGCAGTTTAAACTCTGGAAACACCATATATTTT.

V gene TRBV7-8 combines with J gene TRBJ1-5; D uncertain. CDR1 SGHVS and CDR2 FQNEAQ come from the germline V gene. The CDR3 extends over 16 amino acids. Trimming took 1 base from V and 3 from J, leaving 13 bases between them. DNA of the CDR3: TGTGCCAGCAGCTTAGAACAACTCTCGCTCAATCAGCCCCAGCATTTT. Its protein is CASSLEQLSLNQPQHF.

The V and J genes are TRBV2 and TRBJ1-2; D perhaps matches TRBD1 (6 bases). The CDR3 covers 15 residues. V was clipped by 1 base and J by 1 base, with 10 bases between them. The germline V gene encodes CDR1 SNHLY and CDR2 FYNNEI. The CDR3 DNA sequence: TGTGCCAGCAGTGAAGTCGGGGGCAGTAACTATGGCTACACCTTC. Protein product: CASSEVGGSNYGYTF.